Reported below is one T cell receptor (beta chain). Its antigen is unknown. The authors made TCR beta libraries by quantitative 5'-RACE with molecular barcodes. TCRdb re-analysed the 5' RACE reads in MiXCR, keeping a single row per CDR3 protein. The table includes under 550,000 distinct CDR3 sequences, approximately 26% detected once. The data belong to a study of CD8 T cells in ankylosing spondylitis. The V gene's germline CDR1 is ENHRY and CDR2 SYGVKD. V was shortened by 4 bases and J by 4 bases, with 10 bases between the two germline ends. The CDR3 length is 14 residues. General study findings and limits: Disease-associated clonotypes exhibited CD8+ identity and were relatively infrequent in peripheral blood. Disease-linked clones reportedly concentrated significantly in matched ankylosing spondylitis synovial fluid. Characteristic, it appeared, of ankylosing spondylitis blood was a TCR beta motif of fewer than 10 highly homologous variants.

The sequenced sample consisted of blood, either unsorted or a sorted T cell fraction (not recorded which). This rearrangement joins TRBV10-3 to TRBJ1-4, with a weak D call TRBD1 (6 bases). This clonotype was sampled from a male donor with ankylosing spondylitis. CDR3: CAISAPGVNEKLFF. In DNA form, the CDR3 reads TGTGCCATCAGTGCCCCAGGGGTTAATGAAAAACTGTTTTTT.